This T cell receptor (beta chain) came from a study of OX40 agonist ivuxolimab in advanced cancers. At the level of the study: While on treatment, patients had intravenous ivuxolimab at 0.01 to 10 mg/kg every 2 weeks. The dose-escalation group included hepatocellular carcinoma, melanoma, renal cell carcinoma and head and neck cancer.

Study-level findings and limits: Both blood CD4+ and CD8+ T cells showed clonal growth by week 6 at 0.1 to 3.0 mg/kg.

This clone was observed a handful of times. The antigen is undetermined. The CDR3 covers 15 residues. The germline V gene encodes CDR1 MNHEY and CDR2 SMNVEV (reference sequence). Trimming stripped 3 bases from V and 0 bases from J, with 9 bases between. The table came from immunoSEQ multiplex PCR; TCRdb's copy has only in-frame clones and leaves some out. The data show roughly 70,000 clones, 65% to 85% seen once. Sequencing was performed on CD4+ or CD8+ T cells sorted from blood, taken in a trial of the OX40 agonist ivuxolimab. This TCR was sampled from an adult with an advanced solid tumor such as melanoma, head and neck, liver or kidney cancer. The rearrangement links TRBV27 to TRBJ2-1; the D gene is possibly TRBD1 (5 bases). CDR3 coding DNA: TGTGCCAGCAGTTTTAGAAGGGGCTCCTACAATGAGCAGTTCTTC. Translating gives CASSFRRGSYNEQFF.